A selection of T cell receptor beta chains follows, all from one sample in a study of breast tumors, draining lymph nodes, adjacent tissues. TCRdb called the multiplex PCR reads again in MiXCR, with one record for every CDR3 protein. Of about 13,000 distinct CDR3 sequences in the sample, roughly 62% were seen once. The sample was tumor-adjacent breast tissue. The source is a female donor with breast cancer. Some clones in this sample may be carry-over from other donors' samples. CDR3s include the opening cysteine and the closing phenylalanine or tryptophan. Fields, in order: CDR3 protein, CDR3 DNA, clone size, D gene, J gene, V gene. D genes are given only for firm matches. For some rows the clone size is stated as once, few or many, or as a class when expanded; others skip it.

CDR3aa: CASSFTPGGRTGELFF
CDR3nt: TGTGCCAGCAGTTTTACACCGGGGGGGAGGACCGGGGAGCTGTTTTTT
abundance: many
d_gene: TRBD2
j_gene: TRBJ2-2
v_gene: TRBV12-3/TRBV12-4

CDR3aa: CASSYSIRRREGLREQYF
CDR3nt: TGTGCCAGCAGTTACTCGATACGACGGCGGGAGGGCTTGAGGGAGCAGTACTTC
abundance: medium-sized
d_gene: TRBD2
j_gene: TRBJ2-7
v_gene: TRBV6-2/TRBV6-3

CDR3aa: CASSRSALLSTDTQYF
CDR3nt: TGTGCCAGCAGCCGCTCGGCTCTCCTATCCACAGATACGCAGTATTTT
abundance: many
d_gene: .
j_gene: TRBJ2-3
v_gene: TRBV7-9

CDR3aa: CASTPVGSGNQPQHF
CDR3nt: TGTGCCAGCACACCCGTAGGTTCGGGCAATCAGCCCCAGCATTTT
abundance: .
d_gene: .
j_gene: TRBJ1-5
v_gene: TRBV12-3/TRBV12-4

CDR3aa: CASSLGRNGYTF
CDR3nt: TGTGCCAGCAGCTTAGGTCGCAACGGCTACACCTTC
abundance: .
d_gene: .
j_gene: TRBJ1-2
v_gene: TRBV7-9

CDR3aa: CSVEGTARTGELFF
CDR3nt: TGCAGCGTTGAAGGAACGGCTCGCACCGGGGAGCTGTTTTTT
abundance: few
d_gene: .
j_gene: TRBJ2-2
v_gene: TRBV29-1

CDR3aa: CASSRTGPDSPLHF
CDR3nt: TGTGCCAGCAGCAGGACAGGGCCGGATTCACCCCTCCACTTT
abundance: .
d_gene: TRBD1
j_gene: TRBJ1-6
v_gene: TRBV5-5

CDR3aa: CSATDRDYGYTF
CDR3nt: TGCAGTGCTACCGACAGGGACTATGGCTACACCTTC
abundance: .
d_gene: TRBD1
j_gene: TRBJ1-2
v_gene: TRBV20-1

CDR3aa: CSVVEGGNEKLFF
CDR3nt: TGCAGCGTTGTGGAGGGTGGGAATGAAAAACTGTTTTTT
abundance: .
d_gene: .
j_gene: TRBJ1-4
v_gene: TRBV29-1

CDR3aa: CATSDLRTPRSEQFF
CDR3nt: TGTGCCACCAGTGATTTGAGGACGCCCAGGAGTGAGCAGTTCTTC
abundance: .
d_gene: .
j_gene: TRBJ2-1
v_gene: TRBV24-1

CDR3aa: CASSDEIGTYGQYF
CDR3nt: TGCGCCAGCAGTGATGAAATCGGGACTTACGGGCAGTACTTC
abundance: .
d_gene: .
j_gene: TRBJ2-7
v_gene: TRBV10-1

CDR3aa: CASSLGPGISVYGYTF
CDR3nt: TGTGCCAGCAGTCTAGGCCCCGGGATCTCTGTGTATGGCTACACCTTC
abundance: .
d_gene: .
j_gene: TRBJ1-2
v_gene: TRBV6-5

CDR3aa: CASSHHGQGGEKLFF
CDR3nt: TGTGCCAGCAGCCATCACGGACAGGGGGGTGAAAAACTGTTTTTT
abundance: few
d_gene: TRBD1
j_gene: TRBJ1-4
v_gene: TRBV4-2

CDR3aa: CAIQGYSTDTQYF
CDR3nt: TGTGCCATTCAGGGTTATAGCACAGATACGCAGTATTTT
abundance: few
d_gene: .
j_gene: TRBJ2-3
v_gene: TRBV10-3

CDR3aa: CASRSFRGGGTYEQYF
CDR3nt: TGTGCCAGCAGATCCTTCCGGGGGGGCGGGACCTACGAGCAGTACTTC
abundance: .
d_gene: TRBD2
j_gene: TRBJ2-7
v_gene: TRBV5-8

CDR3aa: CASSFTGTGGQPQHF
CDR3nt: TGCGCCAGCAGCTTCACCGGGACAGGGGGTCAGCCCCAGCATTTT
abundance: .
d_gene: TRBD1
j_gene: TRBJ1-5
v_gene: TRBV5-1

CDR3aa: CASTRSASSYEQYF
CDR3nt: TGTGCCAGCACCCGGTCCGCAAGCTCCTACGAGCAGTACTTC
abundance: many
d_gene: .
j_gene: TRBJ2-7
v_gene: TRBV6-1

CDR3aa: CASLFARTDTQYF
CDR3nt: TGTGCCAGCCTATTCGCCCGCACAGATACGCAGTATTTT
abundance: .
d_gene: .
j_gene: TRBJ2-3
v_gene: TRBV2

CDR3aa: CASRTGVLGGSPLHF
CDR3nt: TGTGCCAGCAGGACAGGGGTCCTAGGAGGTTCACCCCTCCACTTT
abundance: once
d_gene: TRBD1
j_gene: TRBJ1-6
v_gene: TRBV2

CDR3aa: CASSANEGTPLHF
CDR3nt: TGTGCCAGCAGTGCAAATGAGGGAACTCCCCTCCACTTT
abundance: .
d_gene: .
j_gene: TRBJ1-6
v_gene: TRBV2

CDR3aa: CAWSEGYPQYF
CDR3nt: TGTGCCTGGAGCGAGGGGTATCCGCAGTATTTT
abundance: .
d_gene: .
j_gene: TRBJ2-3
v_gene: TRBV30

CDR3aa: CASSGVGLQETQYF
CDR3nt: TGTGCCAGCAGTGGCGTGGGACTCCAAGAGACCCAGTACTTC
abundance: many
d_gene: .
j_gene: TRBJ2-5
v_gene: TRBV6-2/TRBV6-3

CDR3aa: CSASPGLAGKTQYF
CDR3nt: TGCAGTGCTTCTCCGGGACTAGCGGGAAAGACCCAGTACTTC
abundance: .
d_gene: TRBD2
j_gene: TRBJ2-5
v_gene: TRBV20-1

CDR3aa: CASATARNTEAFF
CDR3nt: TGCGCCAGCGCCACGGCCAGGAACACTGAAGCTTTCTTT
abundance: many
d_gene: .
j_gene: TRBJ1-1
v_gene: TRBV4-3

CDR3aa: CATGSGNYNEQFF
CDR3nt: TGTGCCACCGGGTCAGGGAACTACAATGAGCAGTTCTTC
abundance: .
d_gene: .
j_gene: TRBJ2-1
v_gene: TRBV24-1

CDR3aa: CASSHVRTSGGAKETQYF
CDR3nt: TGTGCCAGCAGTCACGTCCGGACTAGCGGGGGGGCAAAAGAGACCCAGTACTTC
abundance: many
d_gene: TRBD2
j_gene: TRBJ2-5
v_gene: TRBV6-6

CDR3aa: CASSLSTGGSNSPLHF
CDR3nt: TGTGCCAGCAGCCTATCGACAGGGGGCAGTAATTCACCCCTCCACTTT
abundance: .
d_gene: TRBD1
j_gene: TRBJ1-6
v_gene: TRBV6-5

CDR3aa: CANSFPGGEQYF
CDR3nt: TGTGCCAACAGCTTCCCAGGGGGCGAGCAGTACTTC
abundance: .
d_gene: TRBD1
j_gene: TRBJ2-7
v_gene: TRBV12-3/TRBV12-4

CDR3aa: CASSQTGGRRFESGNTIYF
CDR3nt: TGTGCCAGCAGTCAGACAGGGGGCAGGAGGTTCGAGTCTGGAAACACCATATATTTT
abundance: .
d_gene: TRBD1
j_gene: TRBJ1-3
v_gene: TRBV2

CDR3aa: CATSRGGIPDF
CDR3nt: TGTGCCACCAGCAGAGGCGGGATCCCCGACTTC
abundance: .
d_gene: .
j_gene: TRBJ1-2
v_gene: TRBV15

CDR3aa: CAIRRRTGNTIYF
CDR3nt: TGTGCCATCAGGAGGAGAACTGGAAACACCATATATTTT
abundance: .
d_gene: .
j_gene: TRBJ1-3
v_gene: TRBV10-3

CDR3aa: CSVKTDRTDTQYF
CDR3nt: TGCAGCGTGAAAACAGACAGGACAGATACGCAGTATTTT
abundance: .
d_gene: .
j_gene: TRBJ2-3
v_gene: TRBV29-1

CDR3aa: CASNPTSGNTGELFF
CDR3nt: TGTGCCAGCAACCCGACTAGCGGGAACACCGGGGAGCTGTTTTTT
abundance: many
d_gene: TRBD2
j_gene: TRBJ2-2
v_gene: TRBV7-6

CDR3aa: CASSLTDDLYGYTF
CDR3nt: TGTGCCAGCAGCCTAACCGACGACTTATATGGCTACACCTTC
abundance: .
d_gene: .
j_gene: TRBJ1-2
v_gene: TRBV5-5

CDR3aa: CSARDMQTMNTEAFF
CDR3nt: TGCAGTGCTAGAGATATGCAGACCATGAACACTGAAGCTTTCTTT
abundance: many
d_gene: .
j_gene: TRBJ1-1
v_gene: TRBV20-1

CDR3aa: CASSLVSGDTDTQYF
CDR3nt: TGTGCCAGCAGCTTGGTGAGCGGAGACACAGATACGCAGTATTTT
abundance: many
d_gene: .
j_gene: TRBJ2-3
v_gene: TRBV5-8

CDR3aa: CSGRVGAYEQYF
CDR3nt: TGCAGCGGCCGCGTAGGGGCGTACGAGCAGTACTTC
abundance: .
d_gene: .
j_gene: TRBJ2-7
v_gene: TRBV29-1

CDR3aa: CSVGQGHEQFF
CDR3nt: TGCAGCGTGGGACAGGGTCATGAGCAGTTCTTC
abundance: .
d_gene: TRBD1
j_gene: TRBJ2-1
v_gene: TRBV29-1

CDR3aa: CASSPARDRNEQFF
CDR3nt: TGTGCCAGCAGCCCCGCGAGGGACCGCAATGAGCAGTTCTTC
abundance: .
d_gene: .
j_gene: TRBJ2-1
v_gene: TRBV12-3/TRBV12-4

CDR3aa: CAGGLMGQTSYEQYF
CDR3nt: TGTGCCGGCGGCTTAATGGGACAGACCTCCTACGAGCAGTACTTC
abundance: .
d_gene: TRBD1
j_gene: TRBJ2-7
v_gene: TRBV11-2

CDR3aa: CASSESKRGYRGYTF
CDR3nt: TGCGCCAGCAGTGAGTCGAAGAGGGGTTACCGCGGCTACACCTTC
abundance: .
d_gene: .
j_gene: TRBJ1-2
v_gene: TRBV10-2

CDR3aa: CASSVDPSGTGELFF
CDR3nt: TGTGCCAGCAGCGTAGACCCCTCGGGCACCGGGGAGCTGTTTTTT
abundance: once
d_gene: .
j_gene: TRBJ2-2
v_gene: TRBV9

CDR3aa: CSARDGRQTSYNSPLHF
CDR3nt: TGCAGTGCTAGAGATGGCCGGCAGACCAGTTATAATTCACCCCTCCACTTT
abundance: medium-sized
d_gene: .
j_gene: TRBJ1-6
v_gene: TRBV20-1

CDR3aa: CASSFGQSTDTQYF
CDR3nt: TGTGCCAGCAGCTTCGGTCAAAGCACAGATACGCAGTATTTT
abundance: medium-sized
d_gene: .
j_gene: TRBJ2-3
v_gene: TRBV5-8

CDR3aa: CASSHYRGEQYYRGEQYF
CDR3nt: TGTGCCAGCAGCCACTACAGGGGCGAGCAGTACTACAGGGGCGAGCAGTACTTC
abundance: .
d_gene: TRBD1
j_gene: TRBJ2-7
v_gene: TRBV7-2

CDR3aa: CASSQARANSGNTIYF
CDR3nt: TGCGCCAGCAGCCAAGCCCGGGCTAACTCTGGAAACACCATATATTTT
abundance: .
d_gene: .
j_gene: TRBJ1-3
v_gene: TRBV4-3

CDR3aa: CASSLSSGGASEQFF
CDR3nt: TGTGCCAGCAGTTTATCTAGCGGGGGGGCCTCGGAGCAGTTCTTC
abundance: many
d_gene: TRBD2
j_gene: TRBJ2-1
v_gene: TRBV27